This T cell receptor beta chain was obtained from a study of T cell repertoires in cytomegalovirus infection. About the study: In public TCR beta signatures, there were indications of both CMV infection and matching HLA type.

Germline CDR1 MDHEN, CDR2 SYDVKM. The CDR3 totals 16 residues. V dropped 4 bases and J dropped 5; count of bases not matched to a gene: 12. Findings of the study overall: Totalled public TCR beta family frequency picked out people who carried CMV plus the relevant HLA. What dominated the ex vivo response were HLA-C-restricted CMV-specific TCR beta clonotypes.

At least ten counts were recorded for this clonotype. Antigen: not known. TCRdb reprocessed the reads with MiXCR, giving one entry per CDR3 protein. The repertoire holds 450,000 to 600,000 distinct CDR3 sequences, with 11% as singletons. This receptor was identified in a human donor in good health (CMV status not recorded). Some clones in this sample may be carry-over from other donors' samples. The J gene is TRBJ2-7, the V gene TRBV28, with 9 bases identical to TRBD1. Sequenced sample: PBMCs. CDR3 in amino acids: CASSSRTGVYIHEQYF. CDR3 nucleotides: TGTGCCAGCAGTTCGCGGACAGGGGTCTATATCCACGAGCAGTACTTC.